The 13 T cell receptor beta chains reported below all come from one sample, sequenced in a study of T-cell reconstitution after alpha-beta-depleted transplantation in children (dated by TCRdb to the mid-2010s). Libraries were made using PCR. The instrument was an Illumina HiSeq 2500. To normalize quantification of the TCRbeta repertoire, the TCR libraries were built with molecular barcoding that relied on unique molecular identifiers. The raw public data were reprocessed by TCRdb itself: fastp quality trimming at Q25, MiXCR clonotype calling, in-frame beta chains only. A single entry per CDR3 protein holds the most common genes and DNA from its merged rows. This sample holds roughly 350,000 distinct CDR3 sequences; about 17% were observed only once. The ten largest account for roughly two fifths of the sample. This specimen's treatment or condition label, per the study, means: allogeneic hematopoietic cell transplantation with graft depleted of TCRalphabeta T cells and CD19 B cells.

This sample comprised PBMCs, mostly from graft donor cells, obtained 360 days after TCRalphabeta/CD19-depleted stem cell transplant. These TCRs come from a male patient aged 2 to 9 who had a stem cell transplant for acute lymphoblastic leukemia, so the T cells may come from the graft donor.

The chain joins TRBV2 to TRBJ2-4; 7 bases are a match to TRBD2. Trimming at V came to 2 bases and at J to 8 bases, leaving 9 bases not matched to a gene. Germline lookup yields CDR1 SNHLY and CDR2 FYNNEI. This CDR3 spans 15 amino acids. The CDR3 region is CASSESPAAGDIQYF. For the CDR3, the DNA is TGTGCCAGCAGTGAAAGCCCTGCGGCGGGAGACATTCAGTACTTC.

The chain combines TRBV24-1 with TRBJ2-1, with a tentative D call TRBD1 (6 bases). This CDR3 has 14 residues. Germline CDR1 and CDR2: KGHDR and SFDVKD. V was cut by 5 bases and J by 4 bases, with 11 bases left in between. CDR3 loop: CATSGGPQYNEQFF. Here the CDR3 DNA reads TGTGCCACCAGTGGGGGGCCACAATACAATGAGCAGTTCTTC.

The rearrangement uses TRBV5-6 and TRBJ2-1; TRBD2 is a possible D gene (5 bases). The V end was cut by 0 bases, the J end by 4 bases, with 14 bases between. CDR3 length: 16 residues. Germline CDR1 is SGHDT and CDR2 is YYEEEE. The CDR3 bases are TGTGCCAGCAGCTTGGGTCTTGTAGCGCTATACAATGAGCAGTTCTTC. Translation gives CASSLGLVALYNEQFF.

This chain joins TRBV27 and TRBJ2-1; 11 positions match TRBD2. This CDR3 comprises 16 residues. Trimming cost V 5 bases and J 8 bases; bases outside gene matches: 11. Looked up from germline, CDR1 is MNHEY and CDR2 is SMNVEV (reference sequence). CDR3 nucleotide sequence: TGTGCCAGCAGTACCGGCCCACCGGGACTAGCGGATGAGCAGTTCTTC. Translation gives CASSTGPPGLADEQFF.

The chain carries TRBV20-1 and TRBJ2-3; 11 nucleotides agree with TRBD2. The CDR3 has 17 amino acids. Losses at the gene ends were 3 bases for V and 1 base for J; bases not matched to a gene: 9. The germline gives CDR1 DFQATT, CDR2 SNEGSKA (reference sequence). The CDR3 sequence: CSASGLSGRAGTDTQYF. The CDR3 DNA sequence: TGCAGTGCTAGTGGCCTTAGCGGGAGGGCGGGCACAGATACGCAGTATTTT.

The gene calls are TRBV4-3 and TRBJ2-7; D may be TRBD2 (6 bases). Trimming cost V 0 bases and J 2 bases, with 20 bases left between them. There are 18 residues in the CDR3. CDR1 and CDR2 (germline): LGHNA, YSLEER. CDR3 in DNA: TGCGCCAGCAGCCAAGAGGGGTATTCGGGAGTCCCTACCTACGAGCAGTACTTC. Amino acid sequence: CASSQEGYSGVPTYEQYF.

The sample holds a few counts of this clonotype. This rearrangement joins TRBV28 to TRBJ2-7, with 8 bases matching TRBD2. The germline V gene encodes CDR1 MDHEN and CDR2 SYDVKM. The CDR3 spans 15 residues. V was clipped by 1 base and J by 0 bases; unmatched bases: 2. CDR3 residues: CASSLLGTSSYEQYF. CDR3 bases: TGTGCCAGCAGTTTATTAGGGACTAGCTCCTACGAGCAGTACTTC.

The chain combines TRBV29-1 with TRBJ1-1, with D uncertain. The germline V and J ends were trimmed by 3 bases and 7 bases, with 9 bases remaining between them. Germline V gene data show CDR1 as SQVTM and CDR2 as ANQGSEA. The CDR3 totals 11 residues. CDR3 protein: CSVDPYDEAFF. DNA of the CDR3: TGCAGCGTTGACCCGTATGATGAAGCTTTCTTT.

A few counts support this clonotype. The V gene is TRBV5-1, the J gene TRBJ2-5; 8 nucleotides align to TRBD1. Germline CDR1 and CDR2: SGHRS and YFSETQ. V dropped 1 base and J dropped 2; count of bases not matched to a gene: 4. The CDR3 runs 15 residues. CDR3 sequence (DNA): TGCGCCAGCAGCTTGACAGGGGGGTCACAAGAGACCCAGTACTTC. This sequence encodes CASSLTGGSQETQYF.

The chain combines TRBV20-1 with TRBJ1-2, with 7 bases lining up with TRBD1. The V segment lost 3 bases and the J segment 0 bases; nucleotides outside the gene matches: 4. The CDR3 covers 14 residues. CDR1 DFQATT and CDR2 SNEGSKA come from the germline V gene (reference sequence). The CDR3 nucleotides are TGCAGTGCTAGGGGACAGTCAGCTAACTATGGCTACACCTTC. It translates to CSARGQSANYGYTF.

The chain has TRBV20-1 and TRBJ1-5; no reliable D call. Germline V gene sequence: CDR1 DFQATT, CDR2 SNEGSKA (reference sequence). Trimming pared 3 bases from V and 3 bases from J, leaving 9 bases between. The CDR3 consists of 13 residues. For the CDR3, the DNA is TGCAGTGCTAGCGGCGGCTTCAATCAGCCCCAGCATTTT. Encoded protein: CSASGGFNQPQHF.

The V call is TRBV5-1, the J call TRBJ2-3; 8 bases align to TRBD1. The germline V gene encodes CDR1 SGHRS and CDR2 YFSETQ. The CDR3 extends over 17 amino acids. V lost 0 bases to trimming and J lost 2 bases; unmatched junction nucleotides: 8. The CDR3 nucleotides read TGCGCCAGCAGCTTGGGGCAGGGGGCTATTTCCACAGATACGCAGTATTTT. It specifies CASSLGQGAISTDTQYF.

The chain combines TRBV28 with TRBJ2-3; 16 positions agree with TRBD2. This CDR3 comprises 19 residues. V trimming: 0 bases; J trimming: 0 bases; junction bases outside the gene matches: 3. CDR1 is MDHEN and CDR2 is SYDVKM in the germline V gene. CDR3 sequence: CASSLWGLAGGSSTDTQYF. DNA for the CDR3: TGTGCCAGCAGTTTATGGGGACTAGCGGGAGGGTCAAGCACAGATACGCAGTATTTT.